This T cell receptor (beta chain) derives from a study of Graves' ophthalmopathy and Graves' hyperthyroidism (dated by TCRdb to the late 2010s). Background on the whole study: Stable hyperthyroidism was defined as no progression to ophthalmopathy within 18 months of follow-up. An independent validation cohort comprised roughly 20 hyperthyroidism patients and over 15 patients who later progressed from hyperthyroidism to ophthalmopathy. In roughly 6 hyperthyroidism patients, T-cell repertoires of thyroid tissue and blood were compared. In total, 120 to 150 blood samples were TCR-sequenced: fewer than 50 ophthalmopathy, 75 hyperthyroidism and some 17 hyperthyroidism-to-ophthalmopathy patients. To explore V-J signatures that separate ophthalmopathy from hyperthyroidism, a discovery set of about 98 patients was enrolled, consisting of 40 to 45 with ophthalmopathy and around 60 with stable hyperthyroidism. The study used TCR beta repertoire signatures to distinguish Graves' ophthalmopathy from Graves' hyperthyroidism and to predict progression to ophthalmopathy. After sampling, hyperthyroidism patients received methimazole starting at 30 mg daily, and ophthalmopathy patients received high-dose intravenous methylprednisolone.

What the research found in general, with its limitations: Sample size was not predetermined statistically, and investigators were not blinded to group allocation. The 13-signature model separated ophthalmopathy from stable hyperthyroidism with 85% to 90% sensitivity and just under 84% specificity in cross-validation, and 80%/75% in the test set. Most expanded thyroid clonotypes with frequency above 0.001 were also detected in blood, suggesting blood repertoires may reflect the thyroid immune response. In validation, the model predicted ophthalmopathy progression with more than 55% sensitivity and roughly 72% specificity; roughly eleven predicted patients were CT-confirmed with GO in a median of approximately 6.5 months.

This clonotype was seen at least ten times. The antigen this receptor binds is unknown. The input lacks base qualities; no much larger clone sits a single base away. Hyperthyroidism patients were newly diagnosed, with disease duration under 2 months, and aged 18 to 65 years. Patients were excluded if they had other autoimmune diseases, uncontrolled infections, pregnancy or lactation. Diagnosis was based on clinical symptoms, serum thyroxine, TRAb, thyroid ultrasound and orbital computed tomography. Total RNA was extracted with Trizol reagent and quality-checked on an Agilent 2100 Bioanalyzer. TCR beta CDR3 regions were amplified from RNA transcripts for repertoire sequencing. The first round of RT-PCR was done with HTBI primers and the Qiagen OneStep RT-PCR kit, and was followed by a second round of multiplex PCR, then size selection and purification. Libraries were sequenced paired-end with 100 bp reads on an Illumina HiSeq2000. The original methods were these. SOAPnuke was used for read processing, and reads with adapters, uncalled bases, a mean Phred below 15, or no exact constant-primer or identifier match were discarded. COPE v1.2.5 was used to merge high-quality paired reads. Each unique nucleotide sequence was defined as a clonotype, and clonotypes were aligned to IMGT TRB V, D and J references with MiTCR v1.1. Analysis was restricted to V-J combinations with a frequency above 0.0001, which covered approximately 99% of repertoires. For each V-J combination, a TCR clonal expansion and chaos score was defined as F50 clonal expansion divided by the chaos observed in the TCRdist matrix. Welch's t-statistics and random forest were used to narrow the features down to around twelve V-J combinations, which were then fed into a naive Bayes classifier. Thyroid-blood repertoire similarity was quantified with the Morisita-Horn index. TCRdb redid the processing of the public reads, applying fastp at Q25 and MiXCR, and retained in-frame beta chains. Identical CDR3 protein sequences are pooled into one entry, listed with their most common genes and DNA. The V and J calls, along with clone size, are taken from TCRdb and not from the paper's own processing. The sample data list roughly 1.1 million distinct CDR3 sequences, and 36% of these were observed just once. More than 9.5% of the sample rests with the top ten.

Sample: peripheral blood or thyroid tissue (not recorded which). The sequence was collected from an adult man with Graves' hyperthyroidism.

DNA sequence: TGTGCCAGCAGCCAAGGATTCCAGGGCTTGAACTATGGCTACACCTTC. It specifies CASSQGFQGLNYGYTF. The chain is encoded by TRBV14 joined to TRBJ1-2; TRBD1 is possibly the D segment (5 matching bases). Reading from cysteine to phenylalanine, the CDR3 counts 16 amino acids. Of the read, only the CDR3 DNA is kept; its 48 bases are in frame from base 1. The junction carries 14 bases between V and J, which are trimmed by 1 base and 2 bases respectively. The germline V gene yields SGHDN for CDR1 and FVKESK for CDR2.